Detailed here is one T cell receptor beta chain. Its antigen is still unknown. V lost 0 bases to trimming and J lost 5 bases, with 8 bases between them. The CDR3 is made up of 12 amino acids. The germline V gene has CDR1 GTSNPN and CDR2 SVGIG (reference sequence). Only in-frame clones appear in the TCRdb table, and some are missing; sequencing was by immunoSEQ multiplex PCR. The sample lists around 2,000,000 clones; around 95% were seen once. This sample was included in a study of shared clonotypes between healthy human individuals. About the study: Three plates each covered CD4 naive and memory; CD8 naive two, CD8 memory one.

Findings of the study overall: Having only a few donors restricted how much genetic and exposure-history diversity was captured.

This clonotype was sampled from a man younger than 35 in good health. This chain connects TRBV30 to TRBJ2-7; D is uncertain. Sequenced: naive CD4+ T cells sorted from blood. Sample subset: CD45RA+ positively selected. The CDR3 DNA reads TGTGCCTGGAGTGTACGGCAGAACGAGCAGTACTTC. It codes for CAWSVRQNEQYF.